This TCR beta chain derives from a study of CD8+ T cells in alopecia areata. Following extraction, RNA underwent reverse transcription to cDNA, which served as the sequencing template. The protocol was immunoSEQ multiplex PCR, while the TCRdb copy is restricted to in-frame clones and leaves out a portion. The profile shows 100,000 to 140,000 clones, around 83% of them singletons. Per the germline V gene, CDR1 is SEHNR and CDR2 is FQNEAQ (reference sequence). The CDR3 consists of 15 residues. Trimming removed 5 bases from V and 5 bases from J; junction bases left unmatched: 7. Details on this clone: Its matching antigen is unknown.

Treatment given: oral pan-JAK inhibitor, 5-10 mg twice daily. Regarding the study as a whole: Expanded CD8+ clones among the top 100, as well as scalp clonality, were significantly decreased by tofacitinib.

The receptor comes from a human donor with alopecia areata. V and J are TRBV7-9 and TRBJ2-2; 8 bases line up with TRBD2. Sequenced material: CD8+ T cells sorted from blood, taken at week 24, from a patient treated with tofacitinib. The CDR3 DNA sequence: TGTGCCAGCAGCGTAGGGACTAGAGGAACCGGGGAGCTGTTTTTT. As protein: CASSVGTRGTGELFF.